The sequence of this T cell receptor (beta chain) was determined in a study of CD8 T cells in Susac syndrome. Germline loops: CDR1 SGHRS, CDR2 YFSETQ. The CDR3 extends over 14 amino acids. Trimming cost V 0 bases and J 6 bases, with 12 bases left between them. Sequencing of TCR beta was performed on blood CD8+ and CD4+ T cells. TEMRA cells were FACS-enriched, while CD8+ and CD4+ T cells were negatively isolated. cDNA came from roughly 0.5 to 1 ug RNA primed by random hexamers. TCRdb re-called the immunoSEQ multiplex PCR reads with MiXCR, one entry per CDR3 protein. Of more than 55,000 distinct CDR3 sequences listed, 96% were seen once; the top ten hold around 0.11%.

This sequence originates from a human donor with multiple sclerosis. V is TRBV5-1 and J is TRBJ1-1; D not certain. Sequencing used CD4+ T cells from PBMCs. DNA for the CDR3: TGCGCCAGCAGCTTGGTTAGGACGGATGCTGAAGCTTTCTTT. Translated: CASSLVRTDAEAFF.